This entry concerns a single T cell receptor beta chain. It lacks a known antigen. No clone much larger than this one lies a single base away; base qualities are absent. The sample's time point, from its label and the paper: about 25 weeks on oral tofacitinib. Per the publication, the treatment or condition label means: oral pan-JAK inhibitor, 5-10 mg twice daily. Peripheral blood and lesional scalp punch biopsies were obtained from patients with alopecia areata. PBMCs were isolated by density centrifugation and stained for CD3, CD4 and CD8, after which CD4+ and CD8+ T cells were sorted on a FACSAria. Library prep was done by the immunoSEQ multiplex PCR assay. To provide template for TCR sequencing, every sample had RNA extracted and reverse transcribed into cDNA. SuperScript III was used to make first-strand cDNA, primed with a 2:1 mix of oligo-dT and random hexamers. A synthetic immune receptor repertoire was used to gauge amplification bias, and whatever bias remained was removed computationally. As for the original processing: Raw reads were preprocessed to remove errors, and CDR3 was defined according to IMGT conventions as the region from the conserved cysteine to phenylalanine. To get clonality, Shannon entropy was normalized by log2 of the number of productive unique TCRs and the result was subtracted from 1. CD4 or CD8 identity of scalp clones was inferred by cross-referencing scalp TCRbeta sequences with sorted blood CD4 and CD8 repertoires. Here the immuneACCESS table is served through TCRdb, limited to in-frame sequences with V and J called. Missing clones are a known gap in these copies; in checked studies unresolved V genes cover under half, and the rest lacks a known reason. Clone size and V and J calls were adopted from that table, with D and trimming inferred from the DNA. This sample has about 160,000 clones in its table, and around three fifths of those were observed once. The ten largest clonotypes hold approximately 14% of the sample.

Clipping removes 5 bases from V and 3 bases from J, with 6 as the unmatched junction base count. The CDR3 spans 14 residues, from the cysteine through the phenylalanine. Here the CDR3 DNA is all that survives: 42 bases in frame from base 1. The germline V gene sets CDR1 to SGHVS and CDR2 to FQNEAQ. The data derive from a study of CD8+ T cells in alopecia areata (dated by TCRdb to between 2018 and 2020). Background on the whole study: The treated patients, all with moderate-to-severe alopecia areata, were enrolled in an open-label pilot trial of oral tofacitinib given at 5 to 10 mg twice daily. Clonality in the scalp was compared among normal scalp (n=4), patchy alopecia areata scalp (n=8), and alopecia totalis/universalis scalp (n=8). Tofacitinib-treated patients had biopsies at baseline and at 4 and 24 weeks of treatment, with a later scalp biopsy in several patients. RNA came from the PAXgene miRNA kit for fixed scalp, the miRNeasy kit for PBMCs, and the RNeasy kit for mouse skin. In treated patients, disease severity was measured using the SALT score, which gives the percentage of scalp surface area affected. High-throughput TCRbeta sequencing was used to examine T cell clonal expansion in alopecia areata in both the C3H/HeJ mouse model and human patients. TCRbeta CDR3 regions were amplified by immunoSEQ multiplex PCR using 35 Vbeta forward and 13 Jbeta reverse primers. Scalp tissue and sorted CD4+ and CD8+ peripheral blood T cells from patchy and totalis/universalis alopecia areata patients and from healthy controls were covered by human TCRbeta sequencing. Tofacitinib was administered for 6 to 18 months, and 6 months of follow-up off drug were then conducted to assess delayed response and recurrence. Findings and caveats that apply to the study as a whole: Many expanded lesional clones persisted in scalp and blood during tofacitinib treatment, which may partly explain relapse after stopping treatment. Tofacitinib significantly lowered scalp clonality and the number of expanded CD8+ clones among the top 100 scalp clones. Higher clonality and more expanded CD8+ clones were observed in lesional scalp than in normal scalp, particularly in alopecia totalis/universalis, a finding suggestive of antigenic drive. Because the treated cohort was small and had only one nonresponder, larger studies are needed to examine links between baseline CD8+ expansion and response. Shared TCR sequences between patients were less evident than in mice, which may be partly attributable to HLA diversity in the patient population. Scalp TCR repertoire analysis is complicated because resident alphabeta T cells in normal human skin are also sequenced, whereas mouse skin is dominated by gammadelta T cells.

The sample here was CD4+ T cells sorted from blood, taken at week 24, from a patient treated with tofacitinib. The sequence derives from a human donor with alopecia areata. The chain couples TRBV7-8 to TRBJ1-2; the central 7 bases match TRBD1. The CDR3 corresponds to CASSPLTGDYGYTF. The DNA sequence is TGTGCCAGCAGCCCGTTAACAGGGGACTATGGCTACACCTTC.